Listed below are T cell receptor beta chains from one sample, sequenced in a study of blood T cell repertoires in COVID-19. The repertoire was sequenced with immunoSEQ multiplex PCR; TCRdb's copy has only in-frame clones and lacks some. The repertoire has about 150,000 clones, roughly 80% of them found once; the top ten carry less than 7.5%. The source material was PBMCs or T cells enriched from blood (not recorded which). The receptor source for this set is a woman aged 45-60 years who had recovered from COVID-19. The CDR3 runs from the conserved cysteine through the conserved F or W. A D gene is named only where the DNA matches it firmly. Clone size appears in some rows only: once, few, many, or a class for an expanded clone.

abundance: few
j_gene: TRBJ1-2
len: 16
d_gene: TRBD1
v_gene: TRBV18
CDR3aa: CASSPGTGTSNYGYTF
CDR3nt: TGTGCCAGCTCACCAGGGACAGGGACCTCAAACTATGGCTACACCTTC

abundance: NA
j_gene: TRBJ2-1
len: 15
d_gene: TRBD2
v_gene: TRBV10-3
CDR3aa: CAISESERGVNEQFF
CDR3nt: TGTGCCATCAGTGAGTCTGAGCGGGGGGTTAATGAGCAGTTCTTC

abundance: few
j_gene: TRBJ1-5
len: 14
d_gene: NA
v_gene: TRBV7-9
CDR3aa: CASSLEGNNQPQHF
CDR3nt: TGTGCCAGCAGCTTAGAGGGGAACAATCAGCCCCAGCATTTT

abundance: NA
j_gene: TRBJ1-2
len: 16
d_gene: NA
v_gene: TRBV15
CDR3aa: CATSRDVRGGATGYTF
CDR3nt: TGTGCCACCAGCAGAGACGTTCGTGGGGGGGCGACTGGCTACACCTTC

abundance: NA
j_gene: TRBJ1-5
len: 19
d_gene: TRBD1
v_gene: TRBV19
CDR3aa: CASSITPGQGIIVYQPQHF
CDR3nt: TGTGCCAGTAGTATCACCCCAGGACAGGGGATAATCGTTTATCAGCCCCAGCATTTT

abundance: NA
j_gene: TRBJ2-7
len: 11
d_gene: NA
v_gene: TRBV29-1
CDR3aa: CSVMTVYEQYF
CDR3nt: TGCAGCGTTATGACAGTTTACGAGCAGTACTTC

abundance: few
j_gene: TRBJ2-5
len: 14
d_gene: TRBD1
v_gene: TRBV7-8
CDR3aa: CASSLRTGQETQYF
CDR3nt: TGTGCCAGCAGCCTTCGGACAGGCCAAGAGACCCAGTACTTC

abundance: NA
j_gene: TRBJ1-6
len: 18
d_gene: NA
v_gene: TRBV21-1
CDR3aa: CASSKRFLGGGYNSPLHF
CDR3nt: TGTGCCAGCAGCAAACGCTTCCTGGGAGGTGGGTATAATTCACCCCTCCACTTT

abundance: NA
j_gene: TRBJ1-1
len: 17
d_gene: TRBD1
v_gene: TRBV12-5
CDR3aa: CASGLPMGQGQLTEAFF
CDR3nt: TGTGCTAGTGGTTTGCCCATGGGCCAGGGACAGCTAACTGAAGCTTTCTTT

abundance: NA
j_gene: TRBJ2-3
len: 15
d_gene: NA
v_gene: TRBV9
CDR3aa: CASSPGEAGTDTQYF
CDR3nt: TGTGCCAGCAGCCCGGGGGAAGCGGGCACAGATACGCAGTATTTT

abundance: NA
j_gene: TRBJ1-5
len: 15
d_gene: NA
v_gene: TRBV3-1/TRBV3-2
CDR3aa: CASSQGLYSNQPQHF
CDR3nt: TGTGCCAGCAGCCAAGGGCTGTATAGCAATCAGCCCCAGCATTTT

abundance: NA
j_gene: TRBJ1-6
len: 15
d_gene: NA
v_gene: TRBV5-4
CDR3aa: CASSDQGGDNSPLHF
CDR3nt: TGTGCCAGCAGTGATCAGGGAGGGGACAATTCACCCCTCCACTTT

abundance: once
j_gene: TRBJ2-5
len: 15
d_gene: NA
v_gene: TRBV7-7
CDR3aa: CASSLFSRGGETQYF
CDR3nt: TGTGCCAGCAGCTTATTTTCCAGGGGTGGCGAGACCCAGTACTTC

abundance: NA
j_gene: TRBJ2-7
len: 14
d_gene: TRBD2
v_gene: TRBV20-1
CDR3aa: CSASGGREVYEQYF
CDR3nt: TGCAGTGCTAGTGGGGGGAGGGAGGTCTACGAGCAGTACTTC

abundance: NA
j_gene: TRBJ2-5
len: 13
d_gene: NA
v_gene: TRBV18
CDR3aa: CASSPDRVLTQYF
CDR3nt: TGTGCCAGCTCACCAGACCGGGTGCTTACCCAGTACTTC

abundance: NA
j_gene: TRBJ1-6
len: 15
d_gene: NA
v_gene: TRBV19
CDR3aa: CASSDDTHYNSPLHF
CDR3nt: TGTGCCAGTAGTGATGACACTCACTATAATTCACCCCTCCACTTT

abundance: few
j_gene: TRBJ1-1
len: 14
d_gene: TRBD1
v_gene: TRBV6-5
CDR3aa: CASSYEQGWTEAFF
CDR3nt: TGTGCCAGCAGTTACGAACAGGGGTGGACTGAAGCTTTCTTT

abundance: NA
j_gene: TRBJ1-5
len: 15
d_gene: NA
v_gene: TRBV19
CDR3aa: CASRALRTASQPQHF
CDR3nt: TGTGCCAGTAGGGCCTTAAGGACAGCTAGTCAGCCCCAGCATTTT

abundance: once
j_gene: TRBJ2-5
len: 17
d_gene: TRBD2
v_gene: TRBV6-1
CDR3aa: CASSEAIRGGARETQYF
CDR3nt: TGTGCCAGCAGTGAAGCGATTCGCGGGGGGGCCCGAGAGACCCAGTACTTC

abundance: NA
j_gene: TRBJ2-1
len: 17
d_gene: TRBD1
v_gene: TRBV14
CDR3aa: CASSSFVGTGGVYEQFF
CDR3nt: TGTGCCAGCAGCTCCTTCGTCGGGACAGGGGGCGTTTATGAGCAGTTCTTC

abundance: NA
j_gene: TRBJ2-1
len: 16
d_gene: TRBD1
v_gene: TRBV25-1
CDR3aa: CASSESETGVRNEQFF
CDR3nt: TGTGCCAGCAGTGAATCGGAGACAGGGGTAAGGAATGAGCAGTTCTTC

abundance: NA
j_gene: TRBJ2-3
len: 13
d_gene: NA
v_gene: TRBV29-1
CDR3aa: CSVEGVTTDTQYF
CDR3nt: TGCAGCGTTGAAGGAGTTACCACAGATACGCAGTATTTT

abundance: NA
j_gene: TRBJ2-2
len: 14
d_gene: NA
v_gene: TRBV2
CDR3aa: CANGQGSNTGELFF
CDR3nt: TGTGCCAATGGGCAGGGAAGCAACACCGGGGAGCTGTTTTTT

abundance: NA
j_gene: TRBJ1-6
len: 14
d_gene: TRBD1
v_gene: TRBV3-1/TRBV3-2
CDR3aa: CASSRTGNNSPLHF
CDR3nt: TGTGCCAGCAGCAGGACAGGGAATAATTCACCCCTCCACTTT

abundance: NA
j_gene: TRBJ2-1
len: 14
d_gene: TRBD2
v_gene: TRBV4-2
CDR3aa: CASSQDWTSNEQFF
CDR3nt: TGTGCCAGCAGCCAAGATTGGACTAGCAATGAGCAGTTCTTC

abundance: few
j_gene: TRBJ1-1
len: 13
d_gene: NA
v_gene: TRBV6-5
CDR3aa: CAIRQAVGTEAFF
CDR3nt: TGTGCCATTAGACAGGCGGTGGGCACTGAAGCTTTCTTT

abundance: NA
j_gene: TRBJ1-5
len: 19
d_gene: NA
v_gene: TRBV5-7
CDR3aa: CASSHRQEVKGDSNQPQHF
CDR3nt: TGTGCCAGCAGCCATAGACAGGAGGTGAAAGGGGATAGCAATCAGCCCCAGCATTTT

abundance: NA
j_gene: TRBJ1-4
len: 16
d_gene: NA
v_gene: TRBV6-5
CDR3aa: CASSYSAGATNEKLFF
CDR3nt: TGTGCCAGCAGTTACTCGGCGGGGGCAACTAATGAAAAACTGTTTTTT

abundance: NA
j_gene: TRBJ2-2
len: 15
d_gene: NA
v_gene: TRBV14
CDR3aa: CASSLGLTESGELFF
CDR3nt: TGTGCCAGCAGCTTAGGACTAACCGAATCCGGGGAGCTGTTTTTT

abundance: NA
j_gene: TRBJ1-6
len: 12
d_gene: TRBD1
v_gene: TRBV7-9
CDR3aa: CASGTGLSPLHF
CDR3nt: TGTGCCAGCGGGACAGGGCTTTCACCCCTCCACTTT

abundance: once
j_gene: TRBJ2-2
len: 17
d_gene: TRBD1
v_gene: TRBV7-8
CDR3aa: CASSWDRGRMNTGELFF
CDR3nt: TGTGCCAGCAGCTGGGACAGGGGGCGGATGAACACCGGGGAGCTGTTTTTT

abundance: once
j_gene: TRBJ2-7
len: 14
d_gene: TRBD2
v_gene: TRBV3-1/TRBV3-2
CDR3aa: CASSRGLANYEQYF
CDR3nt: TGTGCCAGCAGTCGAGGACTAGCGAACTACGAGCAGTACTTC

abundance: NA
j_gene: TRBJ2-1
len: 16
d_gene: TRBD2
v_gene: TRBV4-2
CDR3aa: CASSQVVLAGYNEQFF
CDR3nt: TGTGCCAGCAGCCAAGTCGTTCTAGCGGGGTACAATGAGCAGTTCTTC

abundance: NA
j_gene: TRBJ1-1
len: 14
d_gene: TRBD1
v_gene: TRBV6-5
CDR3aa: CASKLDRMSTEAFF
CDR3nt: TGTGCCAGCAAACTGGACAGGATGAGCACTGAAGCTTTCTTT

abundance: few
j_gene: TRBJ1-6
len: 16
d_gene: TRBD1
v_gene: TRBV5-4
CDR3aa: CASSSDRSSYNSPLHF
CDR3nt: TGTGCCAGCAGCTCGGACAGGAGCTCCTATAATTCACCCCTCCACTTT

abundance: NA
j_gene: TRBJ2-5
len: 14
d_gene: NA
v_gene: TRBV5-1
CDR3aa: CASSLVTDQETQYF
CDR3nt: TGCGCCAGCAGCTTGGTTACAGACCAAGAGACCCAGTACTTC

abundance: NA
j_gene: TRBJ1-6
len: 13
d_gene: NA
v_gene: TRBV10-3
CDR3aa: CAITREAESPLHF
CDR3nt: TGTGCCATCACCAGGGAGGCTGAATCACCCCTCCACTTT

abundance: once
j_gene: TRBJ1-5
len: 14
d_gene: TRBD1
v_gene: TRBV18
CDR3aa: CASSETGGNQPQHF
CDR3nt: TGTGCCAGCTCGGAGACAGGGGGCAATCAGCCCCAGCATTTT

abundance: NA
j_gene: TRBJ2-2
len: 13
d_gene: NA
v_gene: TRBV7-7
CDR3aa: CASSLGSTGELFF
CDR3nt: TGTGCCAGCAGCTTAGGTAGCACCGGGGAGCTGTTTTTT

abundance: NA
j_gene: TRBJ2-3
len: 14
d_gene: NA
v_gene: TRBV3-1/TRBV3-2
CDR3aa: CASSQGFAADTQYF
CDR3nt: TGTGCCAGCAGCCAAGGGTTCGCGGCAGATACGCAGTATTTT

abundance: NA
j_gene: TRBJ1-2
len: 13
d_gene: NA
v_gene: TRBV5-4
CDR3aa: CASSGSGVYGYTF
CDR3nt: TGTGCCAGCAGCGGATCAGGGGTATATGGCTACACCTTC